The 25 T cell receptor beta chains presented below share a single source sample, sequenced in a study of T cell responses to AZD1222 COVID-19 vaccine. Only in-frame clones appear in the TCRdb table, and some are missing; sequencing was by immunoSEQ multiplex PCR. This sample has 95,000 to 130,000 clones, with 80% to 90% found just once. The material sequenced was peripheral blood, taken on day 0 of MenACWY control vaccination. These TCRs come from an adult in good health.

The chain joins TRBV18 to TRBJ1-1, with TRBD1 matching over 9 bases. CDR3 size: 14 residues. Per the germline V gene, CDR1 is KGHSH and CDR2 is LQKENI. After removal of 1 base from V and 5 bases from J, the junction contained 2 bases not matched to a gene. This CDR3 reads CASSPLDRGTEAFF. In nucleotides, the CDR3 is TGTGCCAGCTCACCACTGGACAGGGGAACTGAAGCTTTCTTT.

The CDR3 DNA follows: TGTGCCAGCAGCTTAGGGTACGGGACAAACTACGAGCAGTACTTC. Amino acids: CASSLGYGTNYEQYF. This chain connects TRBV7-8 to TRBJ2-7; tentatively, D is TRBD1 (6 bases). From germline, CDR1 is SGHVS and CDR2 FQNEAQ. CDR3 length equals 15 residues. Trimming removed 1 base at V and 3 bases at J, with 13 bases between.

The rearrangement links TRBV4-1 to TRBJ1-5, with D possibly matching TRBD1 (5 bases). CDR1 and CDR2 (germline): MGHRA, YSYEKL. CDR3 length equals 15 residues. V dropped 0 bases and J dropped 5 bases, with 11 bases sitting between them. CDR3 coding DNA: TGCGCCAGCAGCCAAGACCCAGGGATGTATCAGCCCCAGCATTTT. This sequence encodes CASSQDPGMYQPQHF.

V gene TRBV28 combines with J gene TRBJ1-5; D unclear. The V end lost 3 bases, the J end lost 3 bases, and 15 bases lay between the germline ends. The CDR3 totals 16 residues. Germline V gene data show CDR1 as MDHEN and CDR2 as SYDVKM. The CDR3 region has the DNA TGTGCCAGCAGTTTCGGGCCCCGTGGGTTCAATCAGCCCCAGCATTTT. This encodes CASSFGPRGFNQPQHF.

The V gene is TRBV2, the J gene TRBJ1-2; 8 bases fit TRBD1. Trimming cost V 6 bases and J 0 bases; bases outside gene matches: 6. The CDR3 contains 15 residues. Germline CDR1 SNHLY, CDR2 FYNNEI. The CDR3 here is CASRVGQGANYGYTF. The CDR3 DNA reads TGTGCCAGCAGAGTCGGACAGGGAGCTAACTATGGCTACACCTTC.

The rearrangement uses TRBV6-5 and TRBJ1-2; 7 bases match TRBD1. The CDR3 contains 14 residues. V lost 6 bases and J lost 4; bases outside the gene matches: 8. The germline V gene encodes CDR1 MNHEY and CDR2 SVGAGI. The CDR3 DNA reads as TGTGCCAGCAGGGTACAGGGGCCGGTCTATGGCTACACCTTC. Its protein product is CASRVQGPVYGYTF.

The chain uses TRBV7-2 and TRBJ1-3, with unresolved D. The CDR3 contains 15 residues. Germline V gene sequence: CDR1 SGHTA, CDR2 FQGNSA. Trimming removed 1 base at V and 2 bases at J, with 9 bases between. CDR3 in amino acids: CASSLDGAAGNTIYF. CDR3 DNA: TGTGCCAGCAGCTTAGACGGAGCGGCTGGAAACACCATATATTTT.

CDR3 in amino acids: CASSLIRDRDVEQYF. The CDR3 coding sequence is TGTGCCAGCAGCTTGATCCGGGACAGGGATGTGGAGCAGTACTTC. The chain employs TRBV5-6 and TRBJ2-7; TRBD1 matches 9 bases. The CDR3 is 15 residues long. Germline CDR1 is SGHDT and CDR2 is YYEEEE. Trimming took 1 base from V and 7 from J; bases not matched to a gene: 9. Based on the CDR3 plus reference TRBV5-6 and TRBJ2-7, the full variable domain is DAGVTQSPTHLIKTRGQQVTLRCSPKSGHDTVSWYQQALGQGPQFIFQYYEEEERQRGNFPDRFSGHQFPNYSSELNVNALLLGDSALYLCASSLIRDRDVEQYFGPGTRLTVT.

V and J are TRBV19 and TRBJ1-2; the match to TRBD1 covers 7 bases. Germline V gene data show CDR1 as LNHDA and CDR2 as SQIVND (reference sequence). J gave up 4 bases and V 5 bases, and 13 bases lay outside the gene matches. The CDR3 covers 16 residues. CDR3 sequence reads: CASSREGANPFYGYTF. The CDR3 DNA sequence: TGTGCCAGTAGTCGGGAGGGGGCGAACCCCTTCTATGGCTACACCTTC.

This rearrangement joins TRBV6-2 or TRBV6-3 to TRBJ2-2; unclear D gene. CDR3 length equals 13 residues. Germline CDR1 is MNHEY and CDR2 is SVGEGT. Trimming shortened V by 6 bases and J by 0 bases, and 5 bases separated the two germline ends. The CDR3 DNA is TGTGCCAGCAGCCGGACGAACACCGGGGAGCTGTTTTTT. It is translated as CASSRTNTGELFF.

The gene calls are TRBV2 and TRBJ2-1, with a tentative D call TRBD2 (5 bases). Between the trimmed V and J ends, which lost 3 bases and 6 bases, there was a span of 9 bases. This CDR3 is built from 13 residues. Germline assignment: CDR1 SNHLY and CDR2 FYNNEI. The CDR3 loop is CASSDGDFNEQFF. The DNA of the CDR3 is TGTGCCAGCAGTGACGGGGATTTCAATGAGCAGTTCTTC. The complete variable domain, with remaining parts taken from reference TRBV2 and TRBJ2-1, reads EPEVTQTPSHQVTQMGQEVILRCVPISNHLYFYWYRQILGQKVEFLVSFYNNEISEKSEIFDDQFSVERPDGSNFTLKIRSTKLEDSAMYFCASSDGDFNEQFFGPGTRLTVL.

CDR3 protein: CASSLRGRYTEAFF. The CDR3 DNA reads as TGTGCCAGCAGCTTACGGGGGCGGTACACTGAAGCTTTCTTT. The rearrangement links TRBV5-4 to TRBJ1-1; tentative D call: TRBD1 (6 bases). The CDR3 covers 14 residues. The V gene lost 2 bases and the J gene lost 3 bases, with 11 bases spanning the gap. Germline lookup yields CDR1 SGHNT and CDR2 YYREEE (reference sequence).

This chain connects TRBV7-6 to TRBJ1-1; D remains unclear. From germline, CDR1 is SGHVS and CDR2 FNYEAQ. Trimming stripped 5 bases from V and 1 base from J, with 8 bases between. The CDR3 totals 13 residues. The CDR3: CASSPNKNTEAFF. As DNA, the CDR3 is TGTGCCAGCAGCCCCAACAAGAACACTGAAGCTTTCTTT.

This clone was seen a handful of times. This chain joins TRBV4-2 and TRBJ2-1; TRBD2 matches at 11 bases. CDR1 and CDR2 from the germline V gene are LGHNA and YNFKEQ. The CDR3 extends over 16 amino acids. V was clipped by 0 bases and J by 2 bases; unmatched bases: 0. CDR3 sequence reads: CASSQDSGGAYNEQFF. DNA of the CDR3: TGTGCCAGCAGCCAAGATAGCGGGGGGGCCTACAATGAGCAGTTCTTC.

This clone appeared once. The chain joins TRBV15 to TRBJ2-7; 9 nucleotides align to TRBD1. J lost 2 bases, V lost 3 bases, and 8 bases had no gene match. CDR3 length: 16 amino acids. The germline V gene encodes CDR1 LNHNV and CDR2 YYDKDF (reference sequence). In DNA form, the CDR3 reads TGTGCCACCAGCAGGAAGCCGGGACAGGGCACCTACGAGCAGTACTTC. Protein sequence: CATSRKPGQGTYEQYF.

The chain recombines TRBV2 with TRBJ1-5; possible D gene TRBD1, 5 bases. The CDR3 consists of 14 residues. Trimming left V 3 bases short and J 2 bases short, with 8 bases between. Germline loops: CDR1 SNHLY, CDR2 FYNNEI. This CDR3 reads CASSDQGGNQPQHF. The CDR3 DNA follows: TGTGCCAGCAGTGACCAGGGCGGCAATCAGCCCCAGCATTTT.

The gene calls are TRBV18 and TRBJ1-1; 11 nucleotides line up with TRBD1. Trimming took 3 bases from V and 4 from J; bases not matched to a gene: 1. CDR1 is KGHSH, CDR2 LQKENI, per germline. This CDR3 is built from 14 residues. The CDR3 DNA follows: TGTGCCAGCTCACCGGGGACAGGGGGCACTGAAGCTTTCTTT. Its protein product is CASSPGTGGTEAFF.

The rearrangement uses TRBV5-5 and TRBJ1-2; perhaps TRBD1 as D (6 bases). The CDR3 is made up of 15 amino acids. The V and J ends lost 3 bases and 6 bases respectively, with 18 bases between them. In germline, CDR1 is SGHKS, CDR2 YYEKEE (reference sequence). DNA for the CDR3: TGTGCCAGCAGCTCGGTAGGGGGAAGGTCTAATGGCTACACCTTC. Its translation is CASSSVGGRSNGYTF.

In its sample, this clone was seen a few times. V and J are TRBV6-4 and TRBJ1-4; possible D gene TRBD1, 6 bases. Per germline, CDR1 MRHNA and CDR2 SNTAGT. V shed 5 bases and J shed 7 bases, with 14 bases lying between them. The CDR3 length is 14 residues. This chain's CDR3 is CASSTGALLEKLFF. The CDR3 nucleotides read TGTGCCAGCAGTACGGGGGCCCTCCTTGAAAAACTGTTTTTT.

The V call is TRBV18, the J call TRBJ2-5; possible D gene TRBD1, 5 bases. The germline gives CDR1 KGHSH, CDR2 LQKENI. Deletions cut 1 base from V and 5 bases from J, with 14 bases between. This CDR3 has 15 residues. CDR3 DNA: TGTGCCAGCTCACCACGTCGCAGGGATGGGGAGACCCAGTACTTC. Its translation is CASSPRRRDGETQYF.

This rearrangement joins TRBV28 to TRBJ1-5; 9 bases fit TRBD1. V gave up 6 bases and J gave up 4 bases; unmatched junction bases: 10. This CDR3 spans 16 amino acids. Germline CDR1 and CDR2: MDHEN and SYDVKM. The CDR3 region has the DNA TGTGCCAGCAGAGCCCGGGACAGGGTACGTAATCAGCCCCAGCATTTT. Translation gives CASRARDRVRNQPQHF.

V usage is TRBV3-1 (or the pseudogene TRBV3-2) and J usage is TRBJ2-3, with 13 nucleotides matching TRBD2. CDR3 length: 17 amino acids. Germline V gene data show CDR1 as LGHDT and CDR2 as YNNKEL (reference sequence). V trimming: 3 bases; J trimming: 1 base; junction bases outside the gene matches: 4. CDR3 in amino acids: CASSHGGLAGGTDTQYF. CDR3 coding DNA: TGTGCCAGCAGCCACGGTGGACTAGCGGGGGGCACAGATACGCAGTATTTT.

The CDR3 sequence is CASSPTMSNQPQHF. The CDR3 DNA is TGTGCCAGTAGCCCGACGATGAGCAATCAGCCCCAGCATTTT. This chain uses TRBV19 with TRBJ1-5; D is undetermined. Deletions cut 6 bases from V and 1 base from J, with 10 bases between. Germline-derived CDR1 and CDR2 are LNHDA and SQIVND (reference sequence). The CDR3 length is 14 residues.

The rearrangement joins TRBV2 to TRBJ1-5, with D perhaps matching TRBD1 (6 bases). The CDR3 covers 14 residues. The germline V and J ends were trimmed by 3 bases and 7 bases, with 13 bases remaining between them. Germline-derived CDR1 and CDR2 are SNHLY and FYNNEI. CDR3 loop: CASSEVIGGQPQHF. The CDR3 DNA reads TGTGCCAGCAGTGAGGTAATAGGGGGACAGCCCCAGCATTTT.

The chain couples TRBV5-4 to TRBJ2-5, with 10 bases that match TRBD1. The CDR3 extends over 14 amino acids. The germline V gene has CDR1 SGHNT and CDR2 YYREEE (reference sequence). V shed 4 bases, J shed 5 bases, and the junction held 5 bases outside the gene matches. The CDR3 DNA reads as TGTGCCAGCAGCCGACAGGGGGCGAGGGAGACCCAGTACTTC. Translation: CASSRQGARETQYF.